These T cell receptor beta chains were read from a single sample in a study of blood T cell repertoires in COVID-19. Method: immunoSEQ multiplex PCR; TCRdb's copy keeps in-frame clones and lacks some. The repertoire holds fewer than 40,000 clones, with 81% as singletons. Sequencing was performed on peripheral blood. Receptor source: a man aged 70-80 years with COVID-19, enrolled during active disease. Both conserved end residues are part of each CDR3.

V gene	CDR3 protein
TRBV5-1	CASSLEFYGGADEKLFF
TRBV7-3	CASSSTKLSSYNEQFF
TRBV30	CAWSSLYTEAFF
TRBV28	CASRTGTREGEQYF
TRBV15	CATRGEGRTWEPQHF
TRBV4-3	CASSLQGFDEQYF
TRBV6-5	CASSYSLDRSSYEQYF
TRBV7-2	CASSSRAGGPYEQYF
TRBV29-1	CSVGRTDTGELFF
TRBV27	CASSSRQGRSYNSPLHF
TRBV2	CASSGTTYSNQPQHF
TRBV3-1/TRBV3-2	CASSQGLIYEQYF
TRBV7-2	CASSLYGAQTGELFF
TRBV19	CASSIGQGVIYGYTF
TRBV11-2	CASSFDLGTGGEKLFF
TRBV7-9	CASSFPVTVHSGNTIYF
TRBV5-4	CASSPTGSGNTIYF
TRBV4-3	CASSPLAGLNTGELFF
TRBV3-1/TRBV3-2	CASSQGLRGADYGYTF
TRBV30	CAWRTGGTSNQPQHF
TRBV11-2	CASSSTARNGELFF
TRBV2	CASNGQGAGELFF